Below, 20 T cell receptor beta chains from the same sample are listed, as sequenced in a study of regulatory T cells in long-lasting Graves disease (dated by TCRdb to the early 2020s). Library preparation used multiplex PCR. The listed sequencing device is Illumina HiSeq 4000. TCR beta libraries were built with iRepertoire HTBI primers and Arm-PCR amplification of CDR3 regions. Using fastp at Q25 and MiXCR, TCRdb reprocessed the public reads and kept productive beta chains. Duplicate CDR3 protein sequences are folded into a single record with the most common DNA and genes. In all, the sample holds 500,000 or so distinct CDR3 sequences, and 15% to 20% of those were seen once. The top ten clonotypes cover roughly 25% of the sample. The sample's time point label is to be understood as: newly diagnosed GD, antithyroid drugs for less than 3 months. RNA was extracted from PBMCs in TRIzol for both TCR sequencing and RNA sequencing.

In addition, the sample was reused for a study of T cells in Graves' hyperthyroidism and ophthalmopathy.

This material consisted of peripheral blood mononuclear cells (PBMCs), taken at new diagnosis, from a patient treated with antithyroid drugs. Receptors were obtained from a woman aged 35-65 years with Graves disease. Donor details come from another sample of the same person, matched by shared clones.

This clonotype was detected ten times or more. This rearrangement joins TRBV2 to TRBJ2-2; 10 bases match TRBD2. Germline trimming cut 3 bases from V and 0 bases from J; bases unmatched to any gene: 4. Germline CDR1 is SNHLY and CDR2 is FYNNEI. The CDR3 has 17 residues. CDR3 nucleotides: TGTGCCAGCAGTGACGTAGCGGGGGGCTCGAACACCGGGGAGCTGTTTTTT. Translated: CASSDVAGGSNTGELFF.

This clonotype was seen only a few times. This chain uses TRBV18 with TRBJ1-6, with 10 bases that match TRBD1. CDR1 and CDR2 from the germline V gene are KGHSH and LQKENI. This CDR3 comprises 16 residues. After removal of 2 bases from V and 10 bases from J, the junction contained 8 bases not matched to a gene. The CDR3 nucleotides are TGTGCCAGCTCACCAATCGAGGACAGGGGGTTCTCACCCCTCCACTTT. It is translated as CASSPIEDRGFSPLHF.

This clonotype was recorded at least ten times. The chain recombines TRBV13 with TRBJ1-1, with a tentative D call TRBD1 (5 bases). The CDR3 sequence is 12 residues long. The germline V gene has CDR1 PRHDT and CDR2 FYEKMQ (reference sequence). With 3 bases removed from V and 4 bases from J, the gap between germline ends came to 6 bases. CDR3 in amino acids: CASSFRVTEAFF. The CDR3 DNA reads as TGTGCCAGCAGCTTCAGGGTCACTGAAGCTTTCTTT.

This clonotype was observed many times. CDR3 bases: TGTGCCAGCACCACTACAGGGGTCTACGAGCAGTACTTC. This sequence encodes CASTTTGVYEQYF. The chain is built from TRBV12-3 or TRBV12-4 and TRBJ2-7; 7 bases match TRBD1. The trim removed 7 bases at V and 3 bases at J, leaving 6 bases unmatched. The CDR3 extends over 13 amino acids.

This clonotype was picked up a small number of times. The chain links TRBV20-1 to TRBJ2-2; 7 bases fit TRBD2. J lost 5 bases, V lost 0 bases, and 9 bases had no gene match. Per germline, CDR1 DFQATT and CDR2 SNEGSKA (reference sequence). There are 16 residues in the CDR3. This chain's CDR3 is CSARDGQRGLTGELFF. CDR3 DNA: TGCAGTGCTAGAGATGGGCAGCGGGGTCTGACCGGGGAGCTGTTTTTT.

The chain employs TRBV6-5 and TRBJ2-5; 12 bases fit TRBD2. The CDR3 runs 16 residues. V dropped 5 bases and J dropped 4; count of bases not matched to a gene: 8. Germline lookup yields CDR1 MNHEY and CDR2 SVGAGI. The CDR3 sequence is CASSPGLAGLGETQYF. The CDR3 DNA reads TGTGCCAGCAGTCCTGGACTAGCGGGACTAGGAGAGACCCAGTACTTC.

The rearrangement joins TRBV7-9 to TRBJ2-7; 7 positions match TRBD2. This CDR3 region has 16 residues. Per the germline V gene, CDR1 is SEHNR and CDR2 is FQNEAQ (reference sequence). Trimming cost V 5 bases and J 7 bases; bases outside gene matches: 17. The CDR3 here is CASSPFSGATYNEQYF. The CDR3 bases are TGTGCCAGCAGCCCGTTCAGCGGGGCCACCTACAATGAGCAGTACTTC. The entire variable domain, with the rest obtained from reference TRBV7-9 and TRBJ2-7, is as follows: DTGVSQNPRHKITKRGQNVTFRCDPISEHNRLYWYRQTLGQGPEFLTYFQNEAQLEKSRLLSDRFSAERPKGSFSTLEIQRTEQGDSAMYLCASSPFSGATYNEQYFGPGTRLTVT.

J is TRBJ2-3 and V is TRBV9; tentatively, D is TRBD1 (5 bases). V dropped 4 bases and J dropped 6 bases, with 15 bases sitting between them. The CDR3 loop spans 14 amino acids. The germline CDR1 and CDR2 sequences are SGDLS and YYNGEE. The DNA for the CDR3 is TGTGCCAGCAGCCCACCCCTAGGGGCCGATACGCAGTATTTT. Protein: CASSPPLGADTQYF.

This clonotype was counted at least ten times. V and J are TRBV2 and TRBJ2-3; 9 bases are a match to TRBD1. V lost 6 bases and J lost 3; bases outside the gene matches: 4. The CDR3 has 14 residues. Germline V gives CDR1 SNHLY, CDR2 FYNNEI. CDR3 DNA sequence: TGTGCCAGCAGGATGACAGGGGGTACAGATACGCAGTATTTT. As protein: CASRMTGGTDTQYF.

This chain uses TRBV5-1 with TRBJ2-3, with D possibly matching TRBD1 (6 bases). The CDR3 runs 15 residues. Trimming stripped 5 bases from V and 0 bases from J, with 13 bases between. Germline CDR1 SGHRS, CDR2 YFSETQ. The chain's CDR3 is CASSFGGQSTDTQYF. The CDR3 DNA follows: TGCGCCAGCAGTTTTGGTGGACAGAGCACAGATACGCAGTATTTT.

The chain links TRBV10-3 to TRBJ2-5; D may be TRBD1 (6 bases). V was clipped by 2 bases and J by 2 bases, with 9 bases between them. Germline lookup yields CDR1 ENHRY and CDR2 SYGVKD. The CDR3 sequence is 14 residues long. CDR3 DNA sequence: TGTGCCATCAGTGAGATACAGGGACAAGAGACCCAGTACTTC. It yields the protein CAISEIQGQETQYF.

The chain uses TRBV29-1 and TRBJ2-1; 10 nucleotides align to TRBD1. Germline CDR1 reads SQVTM; CDR2 reads ANQGSEA. V gave up 5 bases and J gave up 7 bases; unmatched junction bases: 5. This CDR3 has 13 amino acids. The CDR3 reads CSVRDRGQNEQFF. For the CDR3, the DNA is TGCAGCGTTCGCGACAGGGGGCAGAATGAGCAGTTCTTC.

The chain carries TRBV9 and TRBJ1-5; 12 nucleotides line up with TRBD1. The junction had 5 bases not matched to a gene; V was cut back by 4 bases and J by 6 bases. CDR1 and CDR2 (germline): SGDLS, YYNGEE. CDR3 length: 15 residues. The CDR3 nucleotides are TGTGCCAGCAGCATGGGACAGGGGGCAGGTCAGCCCCAGCATTTT. Encoded protein: CASSMGQGAGQPQHF.

This sequence joins TRBV2 and TRBJ2-7; maybe TRBD2 (5 bases). Trimming took off 6 bases at V and 3 bases at J, with 15 bases between the two ends. The CDR3 has 14 residues. The germline V gene encodes CDR1 SNHLY and CDR2 FYNNEI. This CDR3 is CASSPLAAGYEQYF. In nucleotides, the CDR3 is TGTGCCAGCAGCCCTCTCGCGGCGGGCTACGAGCAGTACTTC.

There are many counts of this clonotype. The gene calls are TRBV28 and TRBJ2-1; the D is unclear. The CDR3 consists of 17 residues. Between the trimmed V and J ends, which lost 4 bases and 6 bases, there was a span of 22 bases. The germline V gene encodes CDR1 MDHEN and CDR2 SYDVKM. The CDR3 nucleotides are TGTGCCAGCAGTTCTATTCTGGGCACCGCGAGTATCAATGAGCAGTTCTTC. It is translated as CASSSILGTASINEQFF.

This clonotype has a count of ten or more. J is TRBJ1-5 and V is TRBV6-1; D unclear. The CDR3 extends over 16 amino acids. The germline CDR1 and CDR2 sequences are MNHNS and SASEGT. The V end was cut by 7 bases, the J end by 2 bases, with 18 bases between. The CDR3 here is CASTGRGSIGNQPQHF. CDR3 in DNA: TGTGCCAGCACCGGACGGGGTAGTATCGGCAATCAGCCCCAGCATTTT.

The DNA of the CDR3 is TGTGCCAGCAGAGGGGGGACTGGAAACACCATATATTTT. This gives the protein CASRGGTGNTIYF. The genes are TRBV2 and TRBJ1-3; D possibly corresponds to TRBD1 (6 bases). CDR3 length equals 13 residues. Trimming took off 6 bases at V and 2 bases at J, with 8 bases between the two ends. Germline V CDR1 and CDR2: SNHLY, FYNNEI.

This clonotype was counted a few times. This chain connects TRBV12-3 or TRBV12-4 to TRBJ1-2; D is perhaps TRBD1 (5 bases). Trimming removed 3 bases at V and 0 bases at J, with 14 bases between. This CDR3 contains 16 residues. CDR3: CASSLIGGPPNYGYTF. CDR3 DNA: TGTGCCAGCAGTTTGATCGGGGGACCCCCTAACTATGGCTACACCTTC.

The table lists this clonotype with a few counts. The V call is TRBV30, the J call TRBJ1-4, with D unclear. Trimming took off 0 bases at V and 5 bases at J, with 7 bases between the two ends. The V gene's germline CDR1 is GTSNPN and CDR2 SVGIG (reference sequence). The CDR3 is 13 amino acids. The CDR3 DNA reads as TGTGCCTGGAGTGTATGGGAAAATGAAAAACTGTTTTTT. Residues: CAWSVWENEKLFF.

The rearrangement joins TRBV5-1 to TRBJ2-7; TRBD1 aligns across 11 bases. The CDR3 loop spans 15 amino acids. V trimming: 4 bases; J trimming: 5 bases; junction bases outside the gene matches: 8. The germline V gene encodes CDR1 SGHRS and CDR2 YFSETQ. CDR3 protein: CASSTGQGAFDEQYF. In DNA, the CDR3 is TGCGCCAGCAGCACCGGACAGGGGGCCTTCGACGAGCAGTACTTC.